This TCR beta chain was observed in a study of blood T cell repertoires in COVID-19. Study details: There were acute and convalescent COVID-19 samples, and they came from the United States, Italy and Spain. The analysed material was cDNA or gDNA that came from T cells, B-cell-depleted T cells, or PBMCs.

This CDR3 comprises 12 residues. Per germline, CDR1 SGHTA and CDR2 FQGNSA. With 6 bases removed from V and 4 bases from J, the gap between germline ends came to 8 bases. Profiling relied on immunoSEQ multiplex PCR, and the TCRdb table lists in-frame clones only, not all of them. This table has 60,000 to 80,000 clones, over 75% appearing once. Sequencing used peripheral blood. The sequence came from a human donor in a cohort sampled during active COVID-19. The chain is built from TRBV7-2 and TRBJ2-3, with D maybe TRBD2 (6 bases). The CDR3: CASREGSDTQYF. CDR3 coding DNA: TGTGCCAGCAGGGAGGGCTCAGATACGCAGTATTTT.